One sample yielded the 17 T cell receptor beta chains listed below, sequenced in a study of T cell changes during pregnancy in multiple sclerosis. The method was immunoSEQ multiplex PCR; TCRdb's version includes in-frame clones alone and lacks a portion of them. The data show over 50,000 clones, over 80% seen once. The specimen comprised peripheral blood, sampled in the first trimester of pregnancy. These receptors were obtained from a female donor with multiple sclerosis, enrolled in a pregnancy study.

The chain is built from TRBV6-5 and TRBJ2-7, with D possibly TRBD1 on 6 matching bases. Deletions cut 2 bases from V and 4 bases from J, with 15 bases between. CDR3 size: 15 residues. Germline CDR1 MNHEY, CDR2 SVGAGI. The CDR3 region is CASSYQDSGSYEQYF. The CDR3 DNA reads as TGTGCCAGCAGTTACCAGGACAGCGGATCTTACGAGCAGTACTTC.

This chain uses TRBV2 with TRBJ2-3, with D maybe TRBD1 (6 bases). The CDR3 sequence is 13 residues long. Germline V gives CDR1 SNHLY, CDR2 FYNNEI. Deletions cut 6 bases from V and 4 bases from J, with 11 bases between. CDR3 region: CASSLGAADTQYF. CDR3 nucleotides: TGTGCCAGCAGCTTGGGGGCCGCAGATACGCAGTATTTT. Combining the CDR3 with reference TRBV2 and TRBJ2-3 gives the whole variable domain EPEVTQTPSHQVTQMGQEVILRCVPISNHLYFYWYRQILGQKVEFLVSFYNNEISEKSEIFDDQFSVERPDGSNFTLKIRSTKLEDSAMYFCASSLGAADTQYFGPGTRLTVL.

The chain has TRBV7-2 and TRBJ2-2; 8 bases line up with TRBD2. CDR1 is SGHTA, CDR2 FQGNSA, per germline. The CDR3 sequence is 15 residues long. The V gene end was trimmed by 3 bases and the J gene end by 3 bases; junction bases not matched to a gene: 3. In DNA, the CDR3 is TGTGCCAGCAGCTTCAGCGGGAGATACACCGGGGAGCTGTTTTTT. Protein sequence: CASSFSGRYTGELFF. The full variable domain, with the rest looked up from reference TRBV7-2 and TRBJ2-2, is GAGVSQSPSNKVTEKGKDVELRCDPISGHTALYWYRQSLGQGLEFLIYFQGNSAPDKSGLPSDRFSAERTGGSVSTLTIQRTQQEDSAVYLCASSFSGRYTGELFFGEGSRLTVL.

The chain joins TRBV15 to TRBJ1-4; the match to TRBD1 covers 9 bases. Germline V gives CDR1 LNHNV, CDR2 YYDKDF (reference sequence). The CDR3 is 17 amino acids. Trimming cost V 2 bases and J 15 bases; bases outside gene matches: 19. The CDR3: CATSRWETGGFWVVVFF. The CDR3 nucleotides are TGTGCCACCAGCAGATGGGAGACAGGGGGATTCTGGGTTGTGGTGTTTTTT.

The rearrangement uses TRBV27 and TRBJ2-2; 7 bases are shared with TRBD2. Trimming cost V 7 bases and J 3 bases; bases outside gene matches: 14. The CDR3 length is 17 residues. The germline CDR1 and CDR2 sequences are MNHEY and SMNVEV (reference sequence). The CDR3 nucleotides read TGTGCCAGCATGGTCCTAGCGGACTTGAAGGACACCGGGGAGCTGTTTTTT. As protein: CASMVLADLKDTGELFF.

The chain recombines TRBV4-3 with TRBJ2-3; 11 bases align to TRBD2. The CDR3 has 15 amino acids. Trimming cost V 4 bases and J 3 bases; bases outside gene matches: 3. Germline values: CDR1 LGHNA, CDR2 YSLEER. CDR3 DNA sequence: TGCGCCAGCAGCCTAGCGGGAGGGCCAACAGATACGCAGTATTTT. Translated: CASSLAGGPTDTQYF.

This clone was recorded only once. The chain recombines TRBV5-6 with TRBJ1-2; D is ambiguous. From germline, CDR1 is SGHDT and CDR2 YYEEEE. The CDR3 extends over 15 amino acids. The V end lost 5 bases, the J end lost 4 bases, and 18 bases lay between the germline ends. CDR3 loop: CASRPTESGSYGYTF. Here the CDR3 DNA reads TGTGCCAGCAGGCCTACAGAGTCGGGATCCTATGGCTACACCTTC. The entire variable domain, with the rest obtained from reference TRBV5-6 and TRBJ1-2, is as follows: DAGVTQSPTHLIKTRGQQVTLRCSPKSGHDTVSWYQQALGQGPQFIFQYYEEEERQRGNFPDRFSGHQFPNYSSELNVNALLLGDSALYLCASRPTESGSYGYTFGSGTRLTVV.

This clone was observed once. This chain uses TRBV19 with TRBJ2-2, with a possible D match to TRBD2 (6 bases). Looked up from germline, CDR1 is LNHDA and CDR2 is SQIVND (reference sequence). V lost 3 bases and J lost 1, with 9 bases in between. This CDR3 is built from 15 residues. The CDR3 DNA follows: TGTGCCAGTAGTATCGGAGCGGGGAACACCGGGGAGCTGTTTTTT. Amino acids: CASSIGAGNTGELFF.

This clone was recorded once. J is TRBJ2-5 and V is TRBV7-3; TRBD2 is a possible D gene (6 bases). Looked up from germline, CDR1 is SGHTA and CDR2 is FQGTGA. The CDR3 loop spans 16 amino acids. Between the trimmed V and J ends, which lost 1 base and 6 bases, there was a span of 18 bases. The CDR3 spells CASSLNGGDLSKTQYF. Written as DNA, the CDR3 is TGTGCCAGCAGCTTAAACGGCGGGGACTTGAGCAAGACCCAGTACTTC.

The chain joins TRBV6-6 to TRBJ2-1, with 7 bases that match TRBD1. The length of the CDR3 is 14 residues. Trimming cost V 7 bases and J 4 bases; bases outside gene matches: 7. CDR1 is MNHNY, CDR2 SVGAGI, per germline (reference sequence). The chain's CDR3 is CASKAGTVYNEQFF. CDR3 DNA sequence: TGTGCCAGCAAGGCCGGGACAGTATACAATGAGCAGTTCTTC.

The CDR3 DNA is TGTGCCAGCAGCATCTACCCAAAAGACAGGTTCTACGAGCAGTACTTC. This translates into CASSIYPKDRFYEQYF. The rearrangement uses TRBV7-6 and TRBJ2-7; the D gene is possibly TRBD1 (6 bases). The CDR3 covers 16 residues. The ends were cut back, 5 bases at V and 3 bases at J, with 20 bases in the middle. Germline CDR1 is SGHVS and CDR2 is FNYEAQ.

V usage is TRBV18 and J usage is TRBJ1-1; D ambiguous. The CDR3 length is 12 residues. V lost 4 bases and J 3 bases, leaving 6 bases between the germline ends. Germline CDR1 reads KGHSH; CDR2 reads LQKENI. The CDR3 DNA reads as TGTGCCAGCTCACGGGCAGACACTGAAGCTTTCTTT. Protein sequence: CASSRADTEAFF. The variable domain in full, completed from reference TRBV18 and TRBJ1-1, reads NAGVMQNPRHLVRRRGQEARLRCSPMKGHSHVYWYRQLPEEGLKFMVYLQKENIIDESGMPKERFSAEFPKEGPSILRIQQVVRGDSAAYFCASSRADTEAFFGQGTRLTVV.

In DNA form, the CDR3 reads TGTGCCAGCAGTTTCCTCGGACAGGGGAACACCGGGGAGCTGTTTTTT. Translating it yields CASSFLGQGNTGELFF. The chain uses TRBV27 and TRBJ2-2, with 8 bases lining up with TRBD1. V dropped 3 bases and J dropped 1; count of bases not matched to a gene: 4. The V gene's germline CDR1 is MNHEY and CDR2 SMNVEV (reference sequence). The CDR3 length is 16 residues.

The V gene is TRBV11-2, the J gene TRBJ1-5, with TRBD1 matching 10 bases. Germline-derived CDR1 and CDR2 are SGHAT and FQNNGV. CDR3 length: 15 residues. The J segment lost 6 bases and the V segment lost 5 bases, leaving 7 bases of the junction unmatched. The CDR3 region is CASSGGTGVTQPQHF. The CDR3, as DNA: TGTGCCAGCAGCGGCGGGACAGGGGTTACTCAGCCCCAGCATTTT.

This sequence joins TRBV7-9 and TRBJ1-2; a weak D match, TRBD1 (6 bases). The ends were cut back, 5 bases at V and 7 bases at J, with 17 bases in the middle. The germline gives CDR1 SEHNR, CDR2 FQNEAQ (reference sequence). The CDR3 totals 14 residues. The CDR3, as DNA: TGTGCCAGCAGCGCGATACAGGGCCGTGGTGGCTACACCTTC. Its protein product is CASSAIQGRGGYTF.

The chain links TRBV5-1 to TRBJ2-7; 7 nucleotides agree with TRBD1. This CDR3 comprises 17 residues. The ends lost 0 bases at V and 1 base at J; junction bases unmatched: 10. Germline lookup yields CDR1 SGHRS and CDR2 YFSETQ. The CDR3 nucleotides are TGCGCCAGCAGCTTGGCAGTTTCCGTCAGGGGGTCCTACGAGCAGTACTTC. It specifies CASSLAVSVRGSYEQYF.

This sequence joins TRBV5-4 and TRBJ2-1; weak D call: TRBD2 (6 bases). Trimming pared 4 bases from V and 5 bases from J, leaving 10 bases between. The length of the CDR3 is 13 residues. Germline-derived CDR1 and CDR2 are SGHNT and YYREEE (reference sequence). The CDR3 DNA is TGTGCCAGCAGCACTACTAGCAACAATGAGCAGTTCTTC. Translated, it gives CASSTTSNNEQFF.